Below, 2 T cell receptor beta chains from the same sample are listed, as sequenced in a study of T-cell memory formation after mild COVID-19. Each CDR3 protein is one row after TCRdb ran MiXCR on the 5' RACE reads. The table shows about 350,000 distinct CDR3 sequences, with about 13% occurring only once. The sample consisted of PBMCs or a T cell subset sorted from them (not recorded which). These receptors were collected from a man between 18 and 35 years old who had mild COVID-19 (a few samples of this study predate the infection). Cell type and time point are not known.

This clonotype came up a few times. The chain combines TRBV7-9 with TRBJ1-4, with no clear D. CDR1 SEHNR and CDR2 FQNEAQ come from the germline V gene (reference sequence). V was clipped by 3 bases and J by 13 bases, with 6 bases between them. CDR3 length: 10 amino acids. The CDR3 here is CASSFGRLFF. The CDR3 DNA sequence: TGTGCCAGCAGCTTCGGGAGACTGTTTTTT.

The rearrangement uses TRBV3-1 and TRBJ2-7; D not resolved. This CDR3 comprises 14 residues. CDR1 and CDR2 (germline): LGHDT, YNNKEL (reference sequence). V was pared by 1 base and J by 7 bases, with 14 bases between. CDR3 sequence (DNA): TGTGCCAGCAGCCAAGGGCCTCTCGACGGGGAGCAGTACTTC. This gives the protein CASSQGPLDGEQYF.